These 5 T cell receptor beta chains share one sample of origin, sequenced in a study of shared clonotypes between healthy human individuals. Profiling relied on immunoSEQ multiplex PCR, and the TCRdb table lists in-frame clones only, not all of them. Of a few million clones detected, roughly 95% appear once; the ten largest clones hold 1.5% to 2%. Selected positively for CCR7 and CD45RO-negative, naive CD8 cells excluded terminally differentiated effector memory CD45RA+ cells. Sample: naive CD8+ T cells from PBMCs. The source is a young man in good health. Some clones in this sample may be carry-over from other donors' samples.

This clone appeared a single time. The V gene is TRBV2, the J gene TRBJ1-5; no clear D gene. The CDR3 has 12 amino acids. The germline CDR1 and CDR2 sequences are SNHLY and FYNNEI. V was shortened by 4 bases and J by 5 bases, with 6 bases between the two germline ends. The CDR3 loop reads CASSVFDQPQHF. CDR3 sequence (DNA): TGTGCCAGCAGTGTATTCGATCAGCCCCAGCATTTT. The full variable domain, rest sourced from reference TRBV2 and TRBJ1-5, is EPEVTQTPSHQVTQMGQEVILRCVPISNHLYFYWYRQILGQKVEFLVSFYNNEISEKSEIFDDQFSVERPDGSNFTLKIRSTKLEDSAMYFCASSVFDQPQHFGDGTRLSIL.

DNA for the CDR3: TGTGCCAGCAGCGTTTCGAATTCACCCCTCCACTTT. It codes for CASSVSNSPLHF. The rearrangement joins TRBV9 to TRBJ1-6; D gene ambiguous. The CDR3 length is 12 residues. The germline V gene encodes CDR1 SGDLS and CDR2 YYNGEE. Trimming took off 2 bases at V and 7 bases at J, with 4 bases between the two ends.

The V call is TRBV11-2, the J call TRBJ2-7; D remains ambiguous. CDR3 length: 17 residues. V shed 1 base and J shed 0 bases, with 16 bases lying between them. From germline, CDR1 is SGHAT and CDR2 FQNNGV. The CDR3 spells CASSLAARRRTSYEQYF. The CDR3 DNA reads TGTGCCAGCAGCTTAGCAGCCCGGCGCCGAACCTCCTACGAGCAGTACTTC.

This chain uses TRBV28 with TRBJ2-1; the D is unclear. The CDR3 length is 16 residues. Trimming pared 4 bases from V and 1 base from J, leaving 14 bases between. Germline values: CDR1 MDHEN, CDR2 SYDVKM. The CDR3 DNA is TGTGCCAGCAGTTCACGGATACACCAATCCTACAATGAGCAGTTCTTC. Its protein product is CASSSRIHQSYNEQFF.

The J gene is TRBJ1-1, the V gene TRBV19, with a tentative D call TRBD1 (6 bases). Germline values: CDR1 LNHDA, CDR2 SQIVND (reference sequence). The V and J ends lost 1 base and 1 base respectively, with 10 bases between them. CDR3 length: 15 residues. The CDR3 loop reads CASSIGGRGNTEAFF. CDR3 nucleotides: TGTGCCAGTAGTATAGGGGGGCGAGGGAACACTGAAGCTTTCTTT.